This is a list of T cell receptor beta chains from one sample in a study of T cell changes during pregnancy in multiple sclerosis. TCRdb's copy holds only in-frame clones and misses some; the assay was immunoSEQ multiplex PCR. The sample holds about 20,000 clones; about 88% are singletons and the top ten take around 7%. The sequencing used CD8+ T cells from peripheral blood mononuclear cells, collected in the third trimester of pregnancy. These TCRs come from a female donor in good health, enrolled as a control in a pregnancy study. Both conserved end residues are part of each CDR3. Fields, in order: clone size, V gene, D gene, J gene, CDR3 protein, CDR3 DNA. The D gene is left open where the match is weak. Expanded clones are given a class, and other clones once, few, many or no size at all.

clone_size: -; v_call: TRBV6-5; d_call: TRBD1; j_call: TRBJ2-5; cdr3_aa: CASSYGTGQETQYF; cdr3_nt: TGTGCCAGCAGTTACGGGACAGGCCAAGAGACCCAGTACTTC
clone_size: -; v_call: TRBV7-8; d_call: -; j_call: TRBJ2-7; cdr3_aa: CASRTGSYEQYF; cdr3_nt: TGTGCCAGCAGAACCGGGAGCTACGAGCAGTACTTC
clone_size: -; v_call: TRBV5-5; d_call: TRBD1; j_call: TRBJ1-5; cdr3_aa: CASSFGTGVGQPQHF; cdr3_nt: TGTGCCAGCAGCTTTGGGACAGGGGTTGGACAGCCCCAGCATTTT
clone_size: -; v_call: TRBV14; d_call: TRBD2; j_call: TRBJ2-4; cdr3_aa: CASSQAGGLAKNIQYF; cdr3_nt: TGTGCCAGCAGCCAAGCGGGGGGGTTAGCCAAAAACATTCAGTACTTC
clone_size: -; v_call: TRBV5-6; d_call: -; j_call: TRBJ2-7; cdr3_aa: CASSLDTYEQYF; cdr3_nt: TGTGCCAGCAGCTTAGACACCTACGAGCAGTACTTC
clone_size: -; v_call: TRBV7-9; d_call: TRBD1; j_call: TRBJ2-7; cdr3_aa: CASSRTGVEQYF; cdr3_nt: TGTGCCAGCAGCCGGACAGGGGTTGAGCAGTACTTC
clone_size: -; v_call: TRBV27; d_call: -; j_call: TRBJ1-5; cdr3_aa: CASSLTPGGNQPQHF; cdr3_nt: TGTGCCAGCTCCCTGACACCCGGGGGTAATCAGCCCCAGCATTTT
clone_size: -; v_call: TRBV30; d_call: TRBD1; j_call: TRBJ1-2; cdr3_aa: CAWSAAGGGGYTF; cdr3_nt: TGTGCCTGGAGTGCTGCAGGGGGAGGTGGCTACACCTTC
clone_size: -; v_call: TRBV6-1; d_call: -; j_call: TRBJ1-2; cdr3_aa: CASSEPGDGYTF; cdr3_nt: TGTGCCAGCAGTGAGCCAGGGGATGGCTACACCTTC
clone_size: -; v_call: TRBV2; d_call: TRBD2; j_call: TRBJ2-1; cdr3_aa: CASSDLNSGRAFQDEQFF; cdr3_nt: TGTGCCAGCAGTGACCTAAATAGCGGGAGGGCCTTCCAGGATGAGCAGTTCTTC
clone_size: -; v_call: TRBV9; d_call: -; j_call: TRBJ2-1; cdr3_aa: CASSVELLSSYNEQFF; cdr3_nt: TGTGCCAGCAGCGTAGAGCTCCTAAGCTCCTACAATGAGCAGTTCTTC
clone_size: -; v_call: TRBV6-5; d_call: -; j_call: TRBJ1-3; cdr3_aa: CASSPQGSGNTIYF; cdr3_nt: TGTGCCAGCAGTCCCCAGGGCTCTGGAAACACCATATATTTT
clone_size: -; v_call: TRBV19; d_call: -; j_call: TRBJ2-1; cdr3_aa: CASSQDTYNEQFF; cdr3_nt: TGTGCCAGTAGCCAGGACACCTACAATGAGCAGTTCTTC
clone_size: once; v_call: TRBV5-8; d_call: TRBD1; j_call: TRBJ1-2; cdr3_aa: CASSSRQGYDGYTF; cdr3_nt: TGTGCCAGCAGCTCAAGACAGGGTTATGATGGCTACACCTTC
clone_size: few; v_call: TRBV9; d_call: -; j_call: TRBJ2-1; cdr3_aa: CASRGGEQFF; cdr3_nt: TGTGCCAGCAGGGGGGGTGAGCAGTTCTTC
clone_size: -; v_call: TRBV7-2; d_call: -; j_call: TRBJ2-1; cdr3_aa: CASSRDLPPYNEQFF; cdr3_nt: TGTGCCAGCAGCCGGGACTTACCCCCCTACAATGAGCAGTTCTTC
clone_size: -; v_call: TRBV27; d_call: -; j_call: TRBJ2-1; cdr3_aa: CASSPHSGSYYNEQFF; cdr3_nt: TGTGCCAGCAGTCCCCATAGCGGATCCTACTACAATGAGCAGTTCTTC
clone_size: -; v_call: TRBV14; d_call: TRBD1; j_call: TRBJ1-2; cdr3_aa: CASSRRQGNYGYTF; cdr3_nt: TGTGCCAGCAGCCGGCGACAGGGAAACTATGGCTACACCTTC
clone_size: -; v_call: TRBV30; d_call: TRBD2; j_call: TRBJ2-1; cdr3_aa: CAWSPGLAVDEQFF; cdr3_nt: TGTGCCTGGAGTCCGGGACTAGCGGTCGATGAGCAGTTCTTC
clone_size: -; v_call: TRBV7-3; d_call: TRBD2; j_call: TRBJ2-1; cdr3_aa: CASSLHPMGLAGNNEQFF; cdr3_nt: TGTGCCAGCAGCTTACACCCCATGGGACTAGCGGGAAACAATGAGCAGTTCTTC